This T cell receptor beta chain was captured in a study of cytomegalovirus exposure and HLA in healthy donors. PCR was performed using 60 Vbeta and 13 Jbeta primers. Here immunoSEQ multiplex PCR was the method, and the copy in TCRdb shows in-frame clones only, minus some. The table records 85,000 to 100,000 clones, approximately 64% of them present only once. The specimen sequenced was PBMCs. The TCR originated in a man between 60 and 75 years old in good health and CMV-seronegative.

CDR3 in amino acids: CASSAGGLTDTQYF. The CDR3 region has the DNA TGTGCCAGCAGTGCGGGGGGCCTGACAGATACGCAGTATTTT. V gene TRBV6-1 combines with J gene TRBJ2-3; possibly TRBD2 for D (7 bases). Germline V lookup: CDR1 MNHNS, CDR2 SASEGT. V was cut by 4 bases and J by 3 bases, with 11 bases left in between. The CDR3 consists of 14 residues.